This T cell receptor (beta chain) was found in a study of sequential checkpoint blockade in melanoma. Study as a whole: After both sequences, patients received maintenance nivolumab.

Treatment described: randomized to nivolumab then ipilimumab (arm A) or the reverse (arm B). Live CD3+CD8+ CD19− CD56− cells were sorted from PBMCs. Here immunoSEQ multiplex PCR was the method, and the copy in TCRdb shows in-frame clones only, minus some. This table holds about 11,000 clones, roughly 81% found once. Germline CDR1 and CDR2: SNHLY and FYNNEI. The V and J ends lost 0 bases and 1 base, in that order; junction bases with no gene match: 3. The CDR3 has 16 residues. The genes are TRBV2 and TRBJ2-7; 10 bases line up with TRBD1. The sequences come from CD8+ T cells sorted from blood (inferred from file names), collected from a patient given nivolumab and ipilimumab in sequence. This TCR was recovered from a human donor with melanoma. CDR3 bases: TGTGCCAGCAGTGAAGCGGAGGGACAGGGGTCCTACGAGCAGTACTTC. Encoded protein: CASSEAEGQGSYEQYF.